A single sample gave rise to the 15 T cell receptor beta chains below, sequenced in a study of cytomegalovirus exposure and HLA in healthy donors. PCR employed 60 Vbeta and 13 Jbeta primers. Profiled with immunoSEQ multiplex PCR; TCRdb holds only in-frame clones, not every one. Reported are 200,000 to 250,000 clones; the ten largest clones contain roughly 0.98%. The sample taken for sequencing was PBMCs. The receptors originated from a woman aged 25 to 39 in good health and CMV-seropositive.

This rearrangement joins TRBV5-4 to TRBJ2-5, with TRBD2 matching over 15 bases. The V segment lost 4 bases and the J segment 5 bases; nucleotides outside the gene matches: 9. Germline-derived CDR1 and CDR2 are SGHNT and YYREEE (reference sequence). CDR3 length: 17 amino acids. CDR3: CASSPPGTSGGLETQYF. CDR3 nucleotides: TGTGCCAGCAGCCCTCCCGGGACTAGCGGGGGGTTGGAGACCCAGTACTTC.

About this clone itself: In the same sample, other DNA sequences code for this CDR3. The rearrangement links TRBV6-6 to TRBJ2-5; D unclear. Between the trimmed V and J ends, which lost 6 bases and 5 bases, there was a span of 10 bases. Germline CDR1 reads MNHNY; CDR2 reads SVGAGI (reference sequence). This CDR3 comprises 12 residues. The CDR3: CASSGAEETQYF. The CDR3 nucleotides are TGTGCCAGCAGCGGAGCTGAGGAGACCCAGTACTTC.

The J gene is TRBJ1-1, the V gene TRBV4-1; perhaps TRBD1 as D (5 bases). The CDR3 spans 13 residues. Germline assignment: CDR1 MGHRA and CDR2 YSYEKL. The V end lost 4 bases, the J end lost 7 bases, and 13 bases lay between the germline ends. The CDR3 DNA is TGCGCCAGCAGCCCCTCCTCGGGGGGTGAAGCTTTCTTT. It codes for CASSPSSGGEAFF.

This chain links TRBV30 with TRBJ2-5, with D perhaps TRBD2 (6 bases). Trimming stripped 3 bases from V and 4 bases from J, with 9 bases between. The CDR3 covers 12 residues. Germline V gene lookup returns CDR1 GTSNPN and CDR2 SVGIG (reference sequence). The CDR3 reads CAWSYGGETQYF. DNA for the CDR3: TGTGCCTGGAGCTACGGGGGAGAGACCCAGTACTTC.

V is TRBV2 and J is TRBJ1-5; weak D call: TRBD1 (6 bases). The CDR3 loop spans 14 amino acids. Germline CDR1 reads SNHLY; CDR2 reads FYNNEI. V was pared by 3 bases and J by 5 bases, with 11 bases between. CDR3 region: CASSEEQGDQPQHF. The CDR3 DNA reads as TGTGCCAGCAGTGAGGAACAGGGCGATCAGCCCCAGCATTTT.

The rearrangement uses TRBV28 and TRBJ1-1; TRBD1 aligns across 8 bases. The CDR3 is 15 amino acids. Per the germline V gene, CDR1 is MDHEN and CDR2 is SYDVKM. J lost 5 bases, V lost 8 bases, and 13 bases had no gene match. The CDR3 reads CASSGQGALRTEAFF. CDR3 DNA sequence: TGTGCCAGCTCTGGGCAGGGGGCCTTGAGGACTGAAGCTTTCTTT.

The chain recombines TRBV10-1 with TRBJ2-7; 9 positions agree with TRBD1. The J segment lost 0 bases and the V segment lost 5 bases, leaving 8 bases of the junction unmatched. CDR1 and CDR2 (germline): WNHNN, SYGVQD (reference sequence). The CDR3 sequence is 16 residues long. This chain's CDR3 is CASSPLTGGYSYEQYF. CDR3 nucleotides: TGCGCCAGCAGTCCCCTCACAGGGGGCTACTCCTACGAGCAGTACTTC.

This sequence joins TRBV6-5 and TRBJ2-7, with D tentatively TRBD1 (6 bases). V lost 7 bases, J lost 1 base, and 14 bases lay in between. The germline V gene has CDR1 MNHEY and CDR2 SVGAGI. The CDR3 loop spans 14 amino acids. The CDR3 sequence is CASKETTGSYEQYF. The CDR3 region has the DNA TGTGCCAGCAAAGAGACAACAGGGTCCTACGAGCAGTACTTC.

The CDR3 is CASSPFSLTDTQYF. CDR3 bases: TGTGCCAGCAGTCCTTTCTCACTAACAGATACGCAGTATTTT. The chain employs TRBV25-1 and TRBJ2-3; no clear D. Germline V gene lookup returns CDR1 MGHDK and CDR2 SYGVNS. Between the trimmed V and J ends, which lost 5 bases and 3 bases, there was a span of 12 bases. The CDR3 spans 14 residues.

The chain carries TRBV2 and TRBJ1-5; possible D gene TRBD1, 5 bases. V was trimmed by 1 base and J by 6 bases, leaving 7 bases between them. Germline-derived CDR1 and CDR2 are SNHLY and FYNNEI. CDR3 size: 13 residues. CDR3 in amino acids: CASSEGRGQPQHF. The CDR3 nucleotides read TGTGCCAGCAGTGAAGGTAGGGGTCAGCCCCAGCATTTT.

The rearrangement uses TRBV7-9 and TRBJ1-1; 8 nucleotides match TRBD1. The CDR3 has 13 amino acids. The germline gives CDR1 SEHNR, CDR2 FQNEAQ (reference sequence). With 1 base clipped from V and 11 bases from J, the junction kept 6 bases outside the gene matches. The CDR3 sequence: CASSLEHGQGAFF. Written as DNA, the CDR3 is TGTGCCAGCAGCTTAGAACACGGACAGGGCGCTTTCTTT.

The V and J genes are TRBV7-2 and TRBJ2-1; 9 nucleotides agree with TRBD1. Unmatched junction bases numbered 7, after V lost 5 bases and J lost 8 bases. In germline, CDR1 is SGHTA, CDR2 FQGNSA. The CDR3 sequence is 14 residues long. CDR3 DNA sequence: TGTGCCAGCAGCCCCGGACAGGGGTGGGATGAGCAGTTCTTC. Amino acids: CASSPGQGWDEQFF.

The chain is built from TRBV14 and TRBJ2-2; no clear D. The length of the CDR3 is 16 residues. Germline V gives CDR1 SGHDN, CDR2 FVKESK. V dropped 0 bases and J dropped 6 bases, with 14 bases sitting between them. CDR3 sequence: CASSQDLASSAGELFF. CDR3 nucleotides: TGTGCCAGCAGCCAAGATTTGGCTAGTTCTGCCGGGGAGCTGTTTTTT. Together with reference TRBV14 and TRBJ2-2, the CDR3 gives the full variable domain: EAGVTQFPSHSVIEKGQTVTLRCDPISGHDNLYWYRRVMGKEIKFLLHFVKESKQDESGMPNNRFLAERTGGTYSTLKVQPAELEDSGVYFCASSQDLASSAGELFFGEGSRLTVL.

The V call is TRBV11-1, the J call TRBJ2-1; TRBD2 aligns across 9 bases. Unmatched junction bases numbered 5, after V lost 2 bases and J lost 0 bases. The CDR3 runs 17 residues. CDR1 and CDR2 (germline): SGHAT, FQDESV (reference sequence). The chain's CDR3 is CASSLPSSGSSYNEQFF. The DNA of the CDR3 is TGTGCCAGCAGCTTACCCAGTAGCGGGAGCTCCTACAATGAGCAGTTCTTC.

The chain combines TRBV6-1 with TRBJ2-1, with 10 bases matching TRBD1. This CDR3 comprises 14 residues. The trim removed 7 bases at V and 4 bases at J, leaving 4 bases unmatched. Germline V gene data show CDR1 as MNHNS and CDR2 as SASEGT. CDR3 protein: CASIDRGLYNEQFF. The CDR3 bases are TGTGCCAGCATCGACAGGGGGCTATACAATGAGCAGTTCTTC.